This T cell receptor (beta chain) was sequenced in a study of blood T cell repertoires in COVID-19 (dated by TCRdb to 2018 to 2020). Broadly, across the study: Samples covering the acute and convalescent phases of COVID-19 were provided by collaborators in the United States, Italy and Spain. The prospective study material was composed of cDNA or gDNA derived from T cells, B-cell-depleted T cells, or PBMCs. Deeply sampled blood TCRbeta repertoires from subjects exposed to, actively infected with, or recovered from COVID-19 were included in the dataset. The repertoires were made available in a free public database intended to serve as a resource for research on the immune response to SARS-CoV-2. The samples were drawn from the first 160 participants of the ongoing ImmuneRACE study and from some 1,300 subjects provided by 6 global collaborators. A de-identified subject ID, COVID-19 status, age in years and sex were almost always included in the sample metadata. Where available, HLA class I and class II types were obtained from metadata supplied by the sample provider rather than from assay-based typing.

TCRbeta CDR3 regions were amplified from genomic DNA using the immunoSEQ Assay, a bias-controlled multiplex PCR. In the authors' own workflow: The number of nucleated cells in each sample was estimated from the amplification of reference gene primers within the assay. Sequence reads were collapsed and filtered to measure the absolute abundance of every unique TCRbeta CDR3 rearrangement. For each sample, productive Simpson clonality was calculated as the square root of Simpson's diversity index across productive rearrangements. TCRdb took over this immuneACCESS table, retaining in-frame rearrangements with V and J assigned. Such tables are incomplete; in checked studies, under half of the missing clones stem from an unresolved V gene, and the remainder is unexplained. V, J and clone size reflect that table, while D and trimming were determined from the DNA. This sample holds tens of thousands of clones; roughly four fifths were observed only once. The ten largest clones represent approximately 28% of the sample.

Each collaborating institution followed its own protocols to collect whole blood in K2EDTA tubes. For TCRbeta analysis, collaborator samples were shipped as frozen whole blood, as isolated PBMCs, or as DNA extracted from either sample type. Results the study describes overall, beyond this receptor: The quantity of clinical and demographic metadata differed by source and by participant and was supplied without curation.

On this clone: What antigen it recognizes has not been identified. No much larger clone is present one base from it, and per-base qualities are unavailable.

The CDR3 holds 16 amino acids from the cysteine to the phenylalanine. The entry retains the CDR3 DNA only, 48 bases that are in frame from base 1. CDR1 and CDR2, per the germline V gene, are MDHEN and SYDVKM. V and J are truncated by 6 bases and 6 bases respectively, leaving an intervening sequence of 22 bases. Sequencing was done on a sample of peripheral blood. The TCR was taken from a man in his 70s with acute or convalescent COVID-19. Recombination linked TRBV28 to TRBJ2-3; the D gene is perhaps TRBD2, from 5 matching bases. CDR3 region: CASRSPSSSFLDTQYF. The nucleotides read TGTGCCAGCAGATCCCCATCTTCTAGCTTCCTCGATACGCAGTATTTT.